Sequencing of this T cell receptor beta chain was carried out in a study of cytomegalovirus exposure and HLA in healthy donors. Study observations and caveats: It was 164 TCR beta chains that were listed as cytomegalovirus-associated. Data from an earlier analysis indicated that most TCR beta V segments were productive either about 90% or about 30% of the time. In a later analysis, an Asian-associated ancestry cluster reportedly showed fewer N-insertions than the approximately 640-donor mean.

Germline V lookup: CDR1 SGHNT, CDR2 YYREEE (reference sequence). CDR3 size: 16 residues. The V and J ends lost 0 bases and 5 bases respectively, with 15 bases between them. 60 Vbeta and 13 Jbeta primers were used in PCR. Sequencing used immunoSEQ multiplex PCR; TCRdb keeps in-frame clones, though not all of them. The sample holds about 160,000 clones, 70% to 80% seen once. Comments on this clone: Its cognate antigen is unknown.

Sequenced material: PBMCs. The chain employs TRBV5-4 and TRBJ2-1; a weak D match, TRBD2 (6 bases). The source of this sequence is a man between 50 and 59 years old in good health and CMV-seropositive. CDR3 nucleotides: TGTGCCAGCAGCTTGGTGGAGGGCCCGACACACAATGAGCAGTTCTTC. It codes for CASSLVEGPTHNEQFF. Full variable domain (outside the CDR3, taken from reference TRBV5-4 and TRBJ2-1): ETGVTQSPTHLIKTRGQQVTLRCSSQSGHNTVSWYQQALGQGPQFIFQYYREEENGRGNFPPRFSGLQFPNYSSELNVNALELDDSALYLCASSLVEGPTHNEQFFGPGTRLTVL.